Reported below is one T cell receptor beta chain. Its antigen remains undetermined. No clone much larger than this one lies a single base away; base qualities are absent. The data belong to a study of blood T cell repertoires in COVID-19 (dated by TCRdb to 2019 to 2021). For the study in its entirety: Collaborator samples came from the United States, Italy and Spain and covered acute and convalescent phases of COVID-19. The material from the prospective study consisted of cDNA or gDNA derived from T cells, B-cell-depleted T cells, or PBMCs. Subjects who had been exposed to COVID-19, were actively infected with it, or had recovered from it provided the deeply sampled blood TCRbeta repertoires that made up the dataset. A freely available public database, intended as a resource for researchers studying the immune response to SARS-CoV-2, is where the repertoires were released. The samples were drawn from two sources: the first 160 participants of the ongoing ImmuneRACE study, and fewer than 1,500 subjects contributed by 6 global collaborators. Nearly every sample came with metadata listing a de-identified subject ID, COVID-19 status, age in years and sex. HLA class I and class II types, where available, came from metadata supplied by the sample provider rather than from assay-based typing. Study-wide findings and limitations: The quantity of clinical and demographic metadata differed by source and by participant and was supplied without curation.

The immunoSEQ Assay, a bias-controlled multiplex PCR, was used to amplify TCRbeta CDR3 regions from genomic DNA. In the authors' own workflow: Nucleated cell counts per sample were estimated from amplification of reference gene primers within the assay. To quantify the absolute abundance of each unique TCRbeta CDR3 rearrangement, sequence reads were collapsed and filtered. Productive Simpson clonality was computed per sample as the square root of Simpson's diversity index over productive rearrangements. Imported from immuneACCESS, the table was reduced by TCRdb to in-frame sequences with V and J called. These copies leave out some clones; in studies compared against another copy, an unresolved V gene accounts for under half, and the cause of the remainder is not known. The V and J calls and clone size were taken over from that table, and D and trimming were inferred from the DNA. This sample gives some 71,000 clones in total; roughly four fifths of them show up just once. Jointly, the top ten make up roughly 0.83% of the sample.

V ends up 3 bases short and J 2 bases short, with an unmatched junction base count of 7. Inclusive of the bounding cysteine and phenylalanine, the CDR3 is 17 residues long. Solely the CDR3 DNA is kept, with 51 bases framed from the first base. CDR1 MDHEN and CDR2 SYDVKM are derived from the germline V gene. The collaborating institutions used their own protocols to collect whole blood in K2EDTA tubes. For TCRbeta analysis, collaborators shipped samples in one of three forms: frozen whole blood, isolated PBMCs, or DNA extracted from either of those sample types. The chain is made from TRBV28 and TRBJ1-5, and TRBD1 aligns with 10 junction nucleotides. Sequencing was performed on peripheral blood. The receptor's source is a woman in her seventies with acute or convalescent COVID-19. The CDR3 in this case is CASSLTGTGAGNQPQHF. The sequenced DNA is TGTGCCAGCAGTTTGACCGGGACAGGGGCCGGCAATCAGCCCCAGCATTTT.